This T cell receptor (beta chain) was sequenced during a study of OX40 agonist ivuxolimab in advanced cancers. Study overall: Ivuxolimab was delivered to patients intravenously every 2 weeks at doses spanning 0.01 to 10 mg/kg. Notes on the study in general: The specificity for antigen of the expanded peripheral T cells was not determined.

This CDR3 comprises 14 residues. Per the germline V gene, CDR1 is SGHNT and CDR2 is YENEEA. Trimming took off 5 bases at V and 8 bases at J, with 16 bases between the two ends. Clones were sequenced by immunoSEQ multiplex PCR, and TCRdb holds only the in-frame ones, with some missing. The profile shows about 45,000 clones, about 80% of them singletons. With respect to this clone: Its antigen is not known.

The rearrangement uses TRBV11-3 and TRBJ2-1; possible D gene TRBD2, 5 bases. This sample comprised CD4+ or CD8+ T cells sorted from blood, obtained in a trial of the OX40 agonist ivuxolimab. This TCR derives from an adult with an advanced solid tumor such as melanoma, head and neck, liver or kidney cancer. The CDR3 DNA follows: TGTGCCAGCAGCGCCAGGAGAGGGCAGGATGAGCAGTTCTTC. Amino acids: CASSARRGQDEQFF.